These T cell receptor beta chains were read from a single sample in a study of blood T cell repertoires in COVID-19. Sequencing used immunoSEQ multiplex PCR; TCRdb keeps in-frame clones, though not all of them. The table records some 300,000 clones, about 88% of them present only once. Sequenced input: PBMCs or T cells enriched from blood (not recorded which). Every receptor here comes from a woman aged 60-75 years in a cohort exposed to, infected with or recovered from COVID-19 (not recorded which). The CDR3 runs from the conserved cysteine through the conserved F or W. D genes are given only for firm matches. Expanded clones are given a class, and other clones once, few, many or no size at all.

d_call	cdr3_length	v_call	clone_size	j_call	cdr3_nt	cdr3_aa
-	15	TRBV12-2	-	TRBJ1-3	TGTGCAAGTCGCTTACCCCAGGGGACCGGAAACACCATATATTTT	CASRLPQGTGNTIYF
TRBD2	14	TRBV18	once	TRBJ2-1	TGTGCCAGCTCACAGTCTAGCGGGACCAATGAGCAGTTCTTC	CASSQSSGTNEQFF
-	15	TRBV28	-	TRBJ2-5	TGTGCCAGCAGTTCTGGAGGAGCGATCCAAGAGACCCAGTACTTC	CASSSGGAIQETQYF
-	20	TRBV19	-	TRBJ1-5	TGTGCCAGTAGTATGGTAACGGGGGGCCTCGTTCTGGGGGGCAATCAGCCCCAGCATTTT	CASSMVTGGLVLGGNQPQHF
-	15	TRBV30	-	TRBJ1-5	TGTGCCTGGAGTGTACCAATAGGGGCCAATCAGCCCCAGCATTTT	CAWSVPIGANQPQHF
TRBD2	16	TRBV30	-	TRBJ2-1	TGTGCCTGGAGTGGAAGGACTAGCGGGACGCATGAGATTAAGTTCTTC	CAWSGRTSGTHEIKFF
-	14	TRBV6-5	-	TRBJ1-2	TGTGCCAGCAGTTACTCTGGCGGACAGTATGGCTACACCTTC	CASSYSGGQYGYTF
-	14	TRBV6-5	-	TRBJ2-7	TGTGCCAGCAGACCTCCCTCAGGCCACTACGAGCAGTACTTC	CASRPPSGHYEQYF
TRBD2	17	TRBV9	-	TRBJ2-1	TGTGCCAGCAGCGAAGGGGCGGGAGGGCCGAAATACAATGAGCAGTTCTTC	CASSEGAGGPKYNEQFF
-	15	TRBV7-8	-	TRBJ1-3	TGTGCCAGCAGCTTAGCGCGTGGCTCTGGAAACACCATATATTTT	CASSLARGSGNTIYF
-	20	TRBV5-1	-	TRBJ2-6	TGCGCCAGCAGCTTGTTTGGTACAGGGACCGTAAACTCTGGGGCCAACGTCCTGACTTTC	CASSLFGTGTVNSGANVLTF
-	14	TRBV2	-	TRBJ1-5	TGTGCCAGCAGCTATACAGGGTTCAATCAGCCCCAGCATTTT	CASSYTGFNQPQHF
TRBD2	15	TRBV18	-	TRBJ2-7	TGTGCCAGCTCAGACGGACTAGCGGGAGTGTACGAGCAGTACTTC	CASSDGLAGVYEQYF
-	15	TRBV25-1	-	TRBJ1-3	TGTGCCAGCAGTGAACTAGGTCAAGCTGGAAACACCATATATTTT	CASSELGQAGNTIYF
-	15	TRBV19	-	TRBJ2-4	TGTGCCAGTAGTCCGAGCTTTTACAGGGCGAACATTCAGTACTTC	CASSPSFYRANIQYF